This T cell receptor beta chain derives from a study of cytomegalovirus exposure and HLA in healthy donors. Study-wide results and limits: Most TCR sequences showed up rarely, but some public TCRs showed up in many donors. According to a later analysis, donors in an Asian-associated ancestry cluster reportedly had fewer N-insertions than the 666-donor mean.

The CDR3 totals 11 residues. V shed 5 bases and J shed 3 bases, with 5 bases lying between them. CDR1 is KGHSH and CDR2 is LQKENI in the germline V gene. This clone was seen a single time. No antigen is known for it. It was with 60 Vbeta and 13 Jbeta primers that the PCR ran. The assay was immunoSEQ multiplex PCR, and TCRdb's table has in-frame clones only and misses some. The sample holds around 190,000 clones, roughly 87% seen once. The rearrangement joins TRBV18 to TRBJ2-7; no definite D call. The TCR was taken from a boy between 2 and 10 years old in good health and CMV-seronegative. The sequenced sample was PBMCs. The CDR3 DNA sequence: TGTGCCAGCTCATCCAGCTACGAGCAGTACTTC. Amino acid sequence: CASSSSYEQYF.